The source of this TCR beta chain is a study of CD8 T cells in ankylosing spondylitis. Per germline, CDR1 MNHEY and CDR2 SVGAGI. V shed 0 bases and J shed 8 bases, with 10 bases lying between them. This CDR3 has 13 amino acids. MiXCR, run by TCRdb on the 5' RACE reads, gives a single entry per CDR3 protein. The table shows about 140,000 distinct CDR3 sequences, with roughly 8% occurring only once. This clonotype was detected only a few times. Its antigen is unknown. Study-wide findings and caveats: Reportedly, disease-linked clones are significantly enriched in ankylosing spondylitis patients' matched synovial fluid.

This rearrangement joins TRBV6-5 to TRBJ1-1; D call uncertain. The clonotype comes from a male donor with ankylosing spondylitis. Sequenced sample: synovial fluid, either unsorted or a sorted T cell fraction (not recorded which). CDR3 region: CASSYSGSTEAFF. The CDR3 DNA sequence: TGTGCCAGCAGTTACTCGGGCAGTACCGAAGCTTTCTTT.